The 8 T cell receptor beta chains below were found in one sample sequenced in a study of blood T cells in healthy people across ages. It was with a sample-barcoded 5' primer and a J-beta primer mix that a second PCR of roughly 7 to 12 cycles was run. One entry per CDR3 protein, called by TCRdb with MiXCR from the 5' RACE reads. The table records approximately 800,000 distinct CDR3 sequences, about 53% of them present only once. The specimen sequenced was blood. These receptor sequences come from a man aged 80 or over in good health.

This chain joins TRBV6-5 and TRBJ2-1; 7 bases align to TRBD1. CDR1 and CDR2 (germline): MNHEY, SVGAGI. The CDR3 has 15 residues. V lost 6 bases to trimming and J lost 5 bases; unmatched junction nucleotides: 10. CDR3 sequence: CASSRDRVRHNEQFF. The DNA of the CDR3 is TGTGCCAGCAGCCGAGACAGGGTGCGACACAATGAGCAGTTCTTC.

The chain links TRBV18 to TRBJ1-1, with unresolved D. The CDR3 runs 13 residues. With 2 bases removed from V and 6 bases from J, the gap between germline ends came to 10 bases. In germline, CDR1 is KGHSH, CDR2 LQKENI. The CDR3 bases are TGTGCCAGCTCACCAGGGTTTTGGGCTGAAGCTTTCTTT. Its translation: CASSPGFWAEAFF.

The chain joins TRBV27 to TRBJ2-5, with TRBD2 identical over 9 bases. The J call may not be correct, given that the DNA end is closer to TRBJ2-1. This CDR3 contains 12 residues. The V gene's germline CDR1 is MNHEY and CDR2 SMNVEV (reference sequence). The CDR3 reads CASSLLAGPQFF. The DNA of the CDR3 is TGTGCCAGCAGTTTACTAGCGGGGCCCCAGTTCTTC.

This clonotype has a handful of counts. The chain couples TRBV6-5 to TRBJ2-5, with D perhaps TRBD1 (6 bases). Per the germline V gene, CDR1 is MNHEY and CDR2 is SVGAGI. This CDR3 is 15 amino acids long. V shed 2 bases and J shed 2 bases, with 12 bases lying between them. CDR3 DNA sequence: TGTGCCAGCAGTTACGCCGTGGACAGACAAGAGACCCAGTACTTC. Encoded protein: CASSYAVDRQETQYF.

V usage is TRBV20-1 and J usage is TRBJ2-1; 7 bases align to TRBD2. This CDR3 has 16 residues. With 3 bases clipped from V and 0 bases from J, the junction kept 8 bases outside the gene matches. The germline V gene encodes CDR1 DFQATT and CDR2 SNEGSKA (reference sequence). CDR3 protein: CSARSASGSSYNEQFF. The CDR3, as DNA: TGCAGTGCTAGGTCGGCTAGCGGTAGCTCCTACAATGAGCAGTTCTTC.

The CDR3 nucleotides are TGTGCCAGCAGCCCCGACATCCGGAACACTGAAGCTTTCTTT. Translation gives CASSPDIRNTEAFF. J is TRBJ1-1 and V is TRBV9; D not resolved. Trimming removed 4 bases from V and 1 base from J, with 11 bases in between. Germline lookup yields CDR1 SGDLS and CDR2 YYNGEE. The CDR3 has 14 amino acids.

The CDR3 sequence: CASSDGGDDYSPLHF. The CDR3 DNA is TGTGCCAGCAGTGATGGCGGGGACGATTATTCACCCCTCCACTTT. The V and J genes are TRBV27 and TRBJ1-6; D possibly corresponds to TRBD1 (5 bases). CDR1 is MNHEY and CDR2 is SMNVEV in the germline V gene (reference sequence). Trimming took off 5 bases at V and 8 bases at J, with 16 bases between the two ends. The CDR3 totals 15 residues.

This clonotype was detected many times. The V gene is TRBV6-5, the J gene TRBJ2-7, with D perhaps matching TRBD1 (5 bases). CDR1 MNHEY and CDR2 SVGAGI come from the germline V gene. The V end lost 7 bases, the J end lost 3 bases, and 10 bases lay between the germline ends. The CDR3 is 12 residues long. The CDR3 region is CASMGPLYEQYF. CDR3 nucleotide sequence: TGTGCCAGCATGGGGCCCCTCTACGAGCAGTACTTC.